The 31 T cell receptor beta chains in this list originate from one sample, sequenced in a study of graft-versus-host responses after intestinal transplantation. Some clones are missing from TCRdb's copy, which holds only in-frame ones; the method was immunoSEQ multiplex PCR. The data contain about 23,000 clones, about 48% of them singletons. With around 200,000 irradiated, violet-dye-labeled stimulator cells, around 200,000 CFSE-labeled responder cells were plated. The sequences come from alloreactive CD8+ T cells from a mixed lymphocyte reaction culture, collected before transplantation. Sample subset: CFSE-low proliferating T cells sorted from roughly six-day pre-transplant mixed lymphocyte reaction (GvH or HvG direction). These receptors originate from a human patient who was an organ donor for intestinal transplantation.

There are a few counts of this clone. The chain couples TRBV29-1 to TRBJ2-1, with TRBD2 matching over 7 bases. V lost 0 bases to trimming and J lost 6 bases; unmatched junction nucleotides: 17. This CDR3 has 18 amino acids. Per germline, CDR1 SQVTM and CDR2 ANQGSEA. CDR3 region: CSVEDGRGAGVVGNEQFF. CDR3 DNA sequence: TGCAGCGTTGAAGATGGGAGAGGCGCGGGAGTGGTTGGCAATGAGCAGTTCTTC.

CDR3 coding DNA: TGTGCCAGCAGCCCGCCCGGACTAGGCGGATACAATGAGCAGTTCTTC. Encoded protein: CASSPPGLGGYNEQFF. The genes are TRBV5-4 and TRBJ2-1; 7 nucleotides agree with TRBD2. CDR3 length: 16 amino acids. The V gene end was trimmed by 4 bases and the J gene end by 4 bases; junction bases not matched to a gene: 11. CDR1 and CDR2 from the germline V gene are SGHNT and YYREEE (reference sequence). Supplemented by reference TRBV5-4 and TRBJ2-1, the full variable domain reads ETGVTQSPTHLIKTRGQQVTLRCSSQSGHNTVSWYQQALGQGPQFIFQYYREEENGRGNFPPRFSGLQFPNYSSELNVNALELDDSALYLCASSPPGLGGYNEQFFGPGTRLTVL.

This chain joins TRBV15 and TRBJ1-3; D gene unclear. Per the germline V gene, CDR1 is LNHNV and CDR2 is YYDKDF (reference sequence). The length of the CDR3 is 15 residues. The V and J ends lost 0 bases and 4 bases respectively, with 10 bases between them. CDR3 region: CATSRDRGMGNTIYF. The CDR3 DNA sequence: TGTGCCACCAGCAGAGATAGAGGGATGGGAAACACCATATATTTT.

This chain uses TRBV4-3 with TRBJ2-1, with D possibly being TRBD1 or TRBD2 (5 bases each). Trimming cost V 3 bases and J 0 bases, with 12 bases left between them. The germline gives CDR1 LGHNA, CDR2 YSLEER. The CDR3 totals 16 residues. As DNA, the CDR3 is TGCGCCAGCAGCCAGGCCCGGGGCCGCTCCTACAATGAGCAGTTCTTC. Translated, it gives CASSQARGRSYNEQFF.

The rearrangement uses TRBV4-2 and TRBJ1-1; no clear D gene. V gave up 5 bases and J gave up 6 bases, with 16 bases separating them. Germline-derived CDR1 and CDR2 are LGHNA and YNFKEQ. CDR3 length equals 14 residues. The CDR3 is CASSSRAASAEAFF. The CDR3 DNA reads as TGTGCCAGCAGCTCCCGGGCGGCGTCCGCTGAAGCTTTCTTT.

The V call is TRBV19, the J call TRBJ1-1; 7 bases agree with TRBD1. CDR1 is LNHDA and CDR2 is SQIVND in the germline V gene (reference sequence). This CDR3 spans 14 amino acids. After removal of 7 bases from V and 1 base from J, the junction contained 6 bases not matched to a gene. The CDR3 nucleotides read TGTGCCAGTACCTACCGGGACAGGAACACTGAAGCTTTCTTT. This encodes CASTYRDRNTEAFF. The full variable domain, completed using reference TRBV19 and TRBJ1-1, is DGGITQSPKYLFRKEGQNVTLSCEQNLNHDAMYWYRQDPGQGLRLIYYSQIVNDFQKGDIAEGYSVSREKKESFPLTVTSAQKNPTAFYLCASTYRDRNTEAFFGQGTRLTVV.

The V gene is TRBV7-9, the J gene TRBJ1-2; perhaps TRBD1 as D (6 bases). Germline assignment: CDR1 SEHNR and CDR2 FQNEAQ (reference sequence). The CDR3 sequence is 14 residues long. V gave up 1 base and J gave up 3 bases, with 9 bases separating them. CDR3: CASSLGTAYYGYTF. As DNA, the CDR3 is TGTGCCAGCAGCTTAGGGACAGCCTACTATGGCTACACCTTC.

This sequence joins TRBV30 and TRBJ1-5; unclear D gene. Germline V gene data show CDR1 as GTSNPN and CDR2 as SVGIG (reference sequence). The ends were cut back, 1 base at V and 4 bases at J, with 14 bases in the middle. The CDR3 length is 15 residues. The CDR3 sequence is CAWSDGSSGNQPQHF. DNA of the CDR3: TGTGCCTGGAGTGACGGATCTTCTGGTAATCAGCCCCAGCATTTT. The full variable domain, in which reference TRBV30 and TRBJ1-5 provide the parts outside the CDR3, is SQTIHQWPATLVQPVGSPLSLECTVEGTSNPNLYWYRQAAGRGLQLLFYSVGIGQISSEVPQNLSASRPQDRQFILSSKKLLLSDSGFYLCAWSDGSSGNQPQHFGDGTRLSIL.

This chain links TRBV28 with TRBJ2-7; D not resolved. The CDR3 has 11 residues. Trimming removed 8 bases from V and 3 bases from J, with 8 bases in between. CDR1 and CDR2 from the germline V gene are MDHEN and SYDVKM. The CDR3 nucleotides are TGTGCCAGCGGTCCATACTACGAGCAGTACTTC. Its protein product is CASGPYYEQYF. Together with reference TRBV28 and TRBJ2-7, the CDR3 gives the full variable domain: DVKVTQSSRYLVKRTGEKVFLECVQDMDHENMFWYRQDPGLGLRLIYFSYDVKMKEKGDIPEGYSVSREKKERFSLILESASTNQTSMYLCASGPYYEQYFGPGTRLTVT.

About this clone itself: The junction shows a germline mismatch at one end, possibly a read error. The chain has TRBV27 and TRBJ1-4, with D tentatively TRBD1 (5 bases). This CDR3 region has 13 residues. Germline values: CDR1 MNHEY, CDR2 SMNVEV (reference sequence). The CDR3 region has the DNA TGTGCCAGCAGTTCTGAGGGGTCTGAAAAACTGTTCTTT. Encoded protein: CASSSEGSEKLFF.

The chain couples TRBV28 to TRBJ2-7, with D perhaps matching TRBD1 (6 bases). Trimming took off 5 bases at V and 0 bases at J, with 8 bases between the two ends. Germline V CDR1 and CDR2: MDHEN, SYDVKM. The CDR3 contains 13 residues. Here the CDR3 DNA reads TGTGCCAGCAGTCTGGGGGCCTCCTACGAGCAGTACTTC. This encodes CASSLGASYEQYF.

In its sample, this clone was seen a few times. This chain connects TRBV5-6 to TRBJ2-1; 13 bases fit TRBD2. This CDR3 has 16 residues. CDR1 SGHDT and CDR2 YYEEEE come from the germline V gene. V trimming: 4 bases; J trimming: 8 bases; junction bases outside the gene matches: 9. The CDR3: CASSPQTSGRFHEQFF. CDR3 nucleotide sequence: TGTGCCAGCAGCCCCCAGACTAGCGGGAGGTTCCATGAGCAGTTCTTC.

The table lists this clone with a few counts. The gene calls are TRBV19 and TRBJ2-1; the match to TRBD2 covers 11 bases. The V gene end was trimmed by 6 bases and the J gene end by 10 bases; junction bases not matched to a gene: 11. The CDR3 consists of 15 residues. CDR1 is LNHDA and CDR2 is SQIVND in the germline V gene (reference sequence). The CDR3 is CASSPLAGVSGEQFF. For the CDR3, the DNA is TGTGCCAGTAGCCCACTAGCGGGAGTATCTGGCGAGCAGTTCTTC.

This clone was seen a few times. The rearrangement joins TRBV5-4 to TRBJ2-2, with D possibly matching TRBD1 (6 bases). The V end was cut by 2 bases, the J end by 3 bases, with 11 bases between. Germline CDR1 reads SGHNT; CDR2 reads YYREEE (reference sequence). The CDR3 is 15 residues long. The CDR3 spells CASSLGQRYTGELFF. CDR3 DNA sequence: TGTGCCAGCAGCTTAGGACAGCGATACACCGGGGAGCTGTTTTTT.

This clone was picked up a small number of times. The CDR3 DNA reads TGTGCCAGCTCACCCCAGGACGTTCTCGGGTCTAACTATGGCTACACCTTC. Its protein product is CASSPQDVLGSNYGYTF. This chain joins TRBV18 and TRBJ1-2; D is ambiguous. There are 17 residues in the CDR3. Between the trimmed V and J ends, which lost 3 bases and 0 bases, there was a span of 17 bases. Germline lookup yields CDR1 KGHSH and CDR2 LQKENI.

Within the sample, this clone is medium-sized. V is TRBV7-9 and J is TRBJ2-7; D is perhaps TRBD1 (5 bases). Trimming removed 1 base at V and 4 bases at J, with 8 bases between. CDR3 length equals 13 residues. Germline V lookup: CDR1 SEHNR, CDR2 FQNEAQ (reference sequence). The CDR3 sequence: CASSLVGQYEQYF. For the CDR3, the DNA is TGTGCCAGCAGCTTAGTGGGGCAGTACGAGCAGTACTTC.

The chain has TRBV6-1 and TRBJ2-7, with a tentative D call TRBD1 (5 bases). The CDR3 has 22 residues. V gave up 0 bases and J gave up 0 bases, with 30 bases separating them. Germline V lookup: CDR1 MNHNS, CDR2 SASEGT. Here the CDR3 DNA reads TGTGCCAGCAGTGAAGCGCTCTATACCAGGGCCCAATTGCAGTCGAGCTCCTACGAGCAGTACTTC. Its protein product is CASSEALYTRAQLQSSSYEQYF.

This sequence joins TRBV6-5 and TRBJ2-4; TRBD1 matches 7 bases. CDR1 is MNHEY, CDR2 SVGAGI, per germline. The CDR3 has 12 amino acids. The trim removed 9 bases at V and 6 bases at J, leaving 5 bases unmatched. Here the CDR3 reads CASGAGGNIQYF. The CDR3 nucleotides read TGTGCCAGTGGGGCAGGGGGAAACATTCAGTACTTC.

The CDR3 bases are TGTGCCAGTAGTATACAACGGGGGTTTTATACGCAGTATTTT. Translated, it gives CASSIQRGFYTQYF. The chain couples TRBV19 to TRBJ2-3; D is possibly TRBD2 (6 bases). Trimming took 2 bases from V and 7 from J, leaving 13 bases between them. CDR3 length equals 14 residues. Per the germline V gene, CDR1 is LNHDA and CDR2 is SQIVND (reference sequence).

By sample fraction, this clone is medium-sized (0.01 to 0.1%). This sequence joins TRBV5-1 and TRBJ2-7; D is possibly TRBD1 or TRBD2 (6 bases each). Germline V lookup: CDR1 SGHRS, CDR2 YFSETQ. This CDR3 has 14 amino acids. Trimming took off 0 bases at V and 6 bases at J, with 13 bases between the two ends. CDR3 sequence reads: CASSLVSGAGEQYF. CDR3 in DNA: TGCGCCAGCAGCTTGGTGTCGGGGGCGGGCGAGCAGTACTTC.

By share of the sample, this clone is medium-sized (0.01 to 0.1%). The chain uses TRBV28 and TRBJ1-3; TRBD1 matches 7 bases. CDR3 length equals 17 residues. Looked up from germline, CDR1 is MDHEN and CDR2 is SYDVKM. J gave up 2 bases and V 10 bases, and 17 bases lay outside the gene matches. This CDR3 is CANRTGLLLIPGNTIYF. CDR3 sequence (DNA): TGTGCCAACAGGACAGGCCTCCTACTAATCCCTGGAAACACCATATATTTT.

Turning to this clone: A read error may explain this, as a much larger clone is one base away. V gene TRBV2 combines with J gene TRBJ2-3; 8 positions agree with TRBD2. The CDR3 extends over 14 amino acids. Trimming at V came to 6 bases and at J to 0 bases, leaving 2 bases not matched to a gene. CDR1 is SNHLY, CDR2 FYNNEI, per germline. The CDR3 DNA reads as TGTGCCAGCAGGGCTAGCGGGAGCACAGATACGCAGTATTTT. Protein: CASRASGSTDTQYF.

This clone was found a few times. V is TRBV6-5 and J is TRBJ2-7, with no clear D. V was shortened by 2 bases and J by 5 bases, with 13 bases between the two germline ends. CDR3 size: 14 residues. Germline values: CDR1 MNHEY, CDR2 SVGAGI. The CDR3 nucleotides are TGTGCCAGCAGTTACGGGTCGCTTCACCACGAGCAGTACTTC. It is translated as CASSYGSLHHEQYF.

The CDR3 spells CASSVETGDEQYF. DNA for the CDR3: TGTGCCAGCAGCGTAGAGACAGGGGACGAGCAGTACTTC. This chain uses TRBV9 with TRBJ2-7, with 8 bases lining up with TRBD1. J lost 5 bases, V lost 0 bases, and 1 base had no gene match. The CDR3 length is 13 residues. Germline CDR1 is SGDLS and CDR2 is YYNGEE. Full variable domain (missing parts from reference TRBV9 and TRBJ2-7): DSGVTQTPKHLITATGQRVTLRCSPRSGDLSVYWYQQSLDQGLQFLIQYYNGEERAKGNILERFSAQQFPDLHSELNLSSLELGDSALYFCASSVETGDEQYFGPGTRLTVT.

The chain is built from TRBV5-8 and TRBJ2-7; D may be TRBD1 (6 bases). Between the trimmed V and J ends, which lost 3 bases and 3 bases, there was a span of 10 bases. Germline V gives CDR1 SGHTS, CDR2 YDEGEE. The length of the CDR3 is 13 residues. This CDR3 reads CASSWGHGYEQYF. The DNA for the CDR3 is TGTGCCAGCAGCTGGGGACACGGCTACGAGCAGTACTTC. The entire variable domain, with the rest obtained from reference TRBV5-8 and TRBJ2-7, is as follows: EAGVTQSPTHLIKTRGQQATLRCSPISGHTSVYWYQQALGLGLQFLLWYDEGEERNRGNFPPRFSGRQFPNYSSELNVNALELEDSALYLCASSWGHGYEQYFGPGTRLTVT.

This clone was found a few times. The V gene is TRBV6-1, the J gene TRBJ1-3; D gene unclear. Deletions cut 5 bases from V and 4 bases from J, with 15 bases between. Germline V CDR1 and CDR2: MNHNS, SASEGT. This CDR3 comprises 15 residues. The DNA for the CDR3 is TGTGCCAGCAGTTCCGTCCAACCGCCCGGAAACACCATATATTTT. It yields the protein CASSSVQPPGNTIYF.

The chain combines TRBV7-4 with TRBJ2-7; 9 bases fit TRBD2. The length of the CDR3 is 15 residues. Germline lookup yields CDR1 SGHVT and CDR2 SQSDAQ. Trimming at V came to 5 bases and at J to 2 bases, leaving 7 bases not matched to a gene. For the CDR3, the DNA is TGTGCCAGCAGCCCCAGACTAGCGGTAACCTACGAGCAGTACTTC. Amino acid sequence: CASSPRLAVTYEQYF. The full variable domain, with the rest looked up from reference TRBV7-4 and TRBJ2-7, is GAGVSQSPRYKVAKRGRDVALRCDSISGHVTLYWYRQTLGQGSEVLTYSQSDAQRDKSGRPSGRFSAERPERSVSTLKIQRTEQGDSAVYLCASSPRLAVTYEQYFGPGTRLTVT.

The rearrangement uses TRBV6-5 and TRBJ2-5; unclear D gene. Germline V gene lookup returns CDR1 MNHEY and CDR2 SVGAGI. This CDR3 contains 14 residues. The V end was cut by 5 bases, the J end by 4 bases, with 14 bases between. DNA for the CDR3: TGTGCCAGCAGTGAATTGGGGTCCGGAGAGACCCAGTACTTC. Amino acid sequence: CASSELGSGETQYF.

A note on this clone: Other DNA sequences in this sample translate to the same CDR3. The genes are TRBV7-2 and TRBJ2-2; D ambiguous. Germline CDR1 and CDR2: SGHTA and FQGNSA. The V end lost 5 bases, the J end lost 4 bases, and 8 bases lay between the germline ends. The CDR3 is 13 amino acids. The CDR3 DNA is TGTGCCAGCAGCGCGGTCACCACCGGGGAGCTGTTTTTT. Protein product: CASSAVTTGELFF. The full variable domain, its missing parts supplied by reference TRBV7-2 and TRBJ2-2, is GAGVSQSPSNKVTEKGKDVELRCDPISGHTALYWYRQSLGQGLEFLIYFQGNSAPDKSGLPSDRFSAERTGGSVSTLTIQRTQQEDSAVYLCASSAVTTGELFFGEGSRLTVL.

The V call is TRBV7-6, the J call TRBJ2-2, with D hard to call. Germline CDR1 SGHVS, CDR2 FNYEAQ. Trimming removed 1 base from V and 4 bases from J, with 7 bases in between. The CDR3 consists of 14 residues. Written as DNA, the CDR3 is TGTGCCAGCAGCTTAGAAGCAGCCACCGGGGAGCTGTTTTTT. Translation: CASSLEAATGELFF. The full variable domain, in which reference TRBV7-6 and TRBJ2-2 provide the parts outside the CDR3, is GAGVSQSPRYKVTKRGQDVALRCDPISGHVSLYWYRQALGQGPEFLTYFNYEAQQDKSGLPNDRFSAERPEGSISTLTIQRTEQRDSAMYRCASSLEAATGELFFGEGSRLTVL.

This clone appeared a single time. The chain combines TRBV5-1 with TRBJ1-2, with a weak D call TRBD1 (5 bases). The CDR3 spans 15 residues. V was cut by 3 bases and J by 2 bases, with 14 bases left in between. The V gene's germline CDR1 is SGHRS and CDR2 YFSETQ. CDR3 region: CASSSFSGGNYGYTF. The CDR3 bases are TGCGCCAGCAGCTCCTTCTCGGGGGGGAACTATGGCTACACCTTC.